This TCR beta chain was found in a study of response to subunit inactivated influenza vaccine. Study-level points and caveats: Each seasonal influenza vaccination, the authors suggested, recruits few new T cells.

The CDR3 consists of 15 residues. The ends were cut back, 4 bases at V and 6 bases at J, with 19 bases in the middle. Germline loops: CDR1 DFQATT, CDR2 SNEGSKA (reference sequence). A word on this clonotype: Its specificity is not known.

In TCRdb, the RT-PCR reads were re-called with MiXCR into one record per CDR3 protein. The data show about 500,000 distinct CDR3 sequences, about 15% seen once. This sequence originates from a man in his fifties or sixties who received an inactivated influenza vaccine. The source material was CD4+ T cells sorted from PBMCs, sampled roughly 24 months after vaccination. The chain links TRBV20-1 to TRBJ2-1; D may be TRBD2 (6 bases). The DNA of the CDR3 is TGCAGTGCTAACGGGGTCAGGGCGGGGTTCAATGAGCAGTTCTTC. This codes for CSANGVRAGFNEQFF.